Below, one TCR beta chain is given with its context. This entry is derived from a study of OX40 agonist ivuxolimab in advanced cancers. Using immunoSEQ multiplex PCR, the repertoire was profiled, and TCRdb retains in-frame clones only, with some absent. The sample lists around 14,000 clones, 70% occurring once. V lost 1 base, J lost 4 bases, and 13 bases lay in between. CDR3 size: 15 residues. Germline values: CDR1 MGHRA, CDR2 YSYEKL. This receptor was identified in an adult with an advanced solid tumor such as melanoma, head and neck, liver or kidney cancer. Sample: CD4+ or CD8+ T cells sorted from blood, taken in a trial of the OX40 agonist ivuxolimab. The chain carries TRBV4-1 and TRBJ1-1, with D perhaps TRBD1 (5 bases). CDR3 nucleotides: TGCGCCAGCAGCCAAGGAGGGACCTTGAGCACTGAAGCTTTCTTT. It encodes CASSQGGTLSTEAFF.